This T cell receptor beta chain was sequenced for a study of cytomegalovirus exposure and HLA in healthy donors. Study details: A subsequent analysis stated that the 120 validation repertoires were run on the same platform as the roughly 620 first-cohort repertoires.

Produced via immunoSEQ multiplex PCR; TCRdb's table is partial and in-frame only. The table records under 200,000 clones, approximately 96% of them present only once. The J segment lost 5 bases and the V segment lost 5 bases, leaving 9 bases of the junction unmatched. The length of the CDR3 is 15 residues. CDR1 is SGHRS and CDR2 is YFSETQ in the germline V gene. Concerning this clone: Its antigen is unidentified.

Overall study findings and caveats: The classifier was said to identify cytomegalovirus status with high specificity and sensitivity. In the roughly 130 validation repertoires, a later analysis found that first-cohort TCR clusters tended to co-occur.

The receptor was derived from a woman between 18 and 29 years old in good health and CMV-seronegative. Input material: PBMCs. This chain joins TRBV5-1 and TRBJ2-1; 8 positions agree with TRBD1. DNA of the CDR3: TGCGCCAGCAGTCTGACAGGGGTTAAAGACAATGAGCAGTTCTTC. It is translated as CASSLTGVKDNEQFF.